The 6 T cell receptor beta chains given below trace back to one sample, sequenced in a study of persistence of HIV-infected CD4 T cells. This was the immunoSEQ version 4 assay in survey mode. This table comes from immunoSEQ multiplex PCR, and its TCRdb copy is limited to in-frame clones, with some not included. The data contain tens of thousands of clones, 70% of them singletons. No antigen has been identified for these receptors. Overlapping HIV-1 Gag 15-mer peptides at 0.8 to 1 ug per peptide per mL were used. Sorting of responding CD4+ T cells relied on upregulated CD40 ligand together with CD69. The sample in question was CD4+ T cells sorted from PBMCs after approximately 19-hour stimulation, obtained from a patient who received antiretroviral therapy. The receptors were gathered from an adult man with HIV who was CMV-seropositive.

This chain connects TRBV7-3 to TRBJ1-1, with 7 bases fitting TRBD1. The CDR3 spans 13 residues. Germline lookup yields CDR1 SGHTA and CDR2 FQGTGA. Trimming took 6 bases from V and 1 from J; bases not matched to a gene: 2. The CDR3 is CASSYRGNTEAFF. CDR3 DNA sequence: TGTGCCAGCAGTTACAGGGGGAACACTGAAGCTTTCTTT.

The V and J genes are TRBV7-8 and TRBJ1-2; maybe TRBD1 (5 bases). Germline values: CDR1 SGHVS, CDR2 FQNEAQ. Trimming cost V 5 bases and J 8 bases, with 24 bases left between them. This CDR3 region has 16 residues. CDR3 sequence: CASSPTGTEGPPGYTF. CDR3 sequence (DNA): TGTGCCAGCAGCCCGACCGGGACGGAGGGGCCTCCGGGCTACACCTTC.

This clone showed up just a few times. The genes are TRBV5-1 and TRBJ2-3; TRBD2 matches at 15 bases. The V and J ends lost 4 bases and 5 bases, in that order; junction bases with no gene match: 11. There are 18 residues in the CDR3. CDR1 SGHRS and CDR2 YFSETQ come from the germline V gene. The CDR3 here is CASSPGLAGGGYGDTQYF. The CDR3 DNA reads TGCGCCAGCAGCCCGGGACTAGCGGGGGGAGGGTATGGAGATACGCAGTATTTT.

This clone has just a few counts. The V gene is TRBV18, the J gene TRBJ1-5; TRBD1 might be the D (5 bases). The CDR3 consists of 15 residues. V was trimmed by 3 bases and J by 2 bases, leaving 11 bases between them. Germline V gene lookup returns CDR1 KGHSH and CDR2 LQKENI. DNA for the CDR3: TGTGCCAGCTCACCCCCAGGGAAAGGCAATCAGCCCCAGCATTTT. It is translated as CASSPPGKGNQPQHF.

The chain combines TRBV19 with TRBJ2-7; unclear D gene. Between the trimmed V and J ends, which lost 3 bases and 0 bases, there was a span of 12 bases. Germline V gives CDR1 LNHDA, CDR2 SQIVND (reference sequence). This CDR3 region has 15 residues. The CDR3 DNA follows: TGTGCCAGTAGTATCGGGCAAGACGGCTCCTACGAGCAGTACTTC. As protein: CASSIGQDGSYEQYF. The variable domain in full, with the rest retrieved from reference TRBV19 and TRBJ2-7, is DGGITQSPKYLFRKEGQNVTLSCEQNLNHDAMYWYRQDPGQGLRLIYYSQIVNDFQKGDIAEGYSVSREKKESFPLTVTSAQKNPTAFYLCASSIGQDGSYEQYFGPGTRLTVT.

The J gene is TRBJ2-7, the V gene TRBV6-6; 7 bases are a match to TRBD1. Germline CDR1 MNHNY, CDR2 SVGAGI (reference sequence). The V segment lost 5 bases and the J segment 1 base; nucleotides outside the gene matches: 14. The CDR3 extends over 17 amino acids. The CDR3 sequence is CASSRNFGTVTSYEQYF. CDR3 coding DNA: TGTGCCAGCAGTCGGAATTTTGGGACAGTCACTTCCTACGAGCAGTACTTC.